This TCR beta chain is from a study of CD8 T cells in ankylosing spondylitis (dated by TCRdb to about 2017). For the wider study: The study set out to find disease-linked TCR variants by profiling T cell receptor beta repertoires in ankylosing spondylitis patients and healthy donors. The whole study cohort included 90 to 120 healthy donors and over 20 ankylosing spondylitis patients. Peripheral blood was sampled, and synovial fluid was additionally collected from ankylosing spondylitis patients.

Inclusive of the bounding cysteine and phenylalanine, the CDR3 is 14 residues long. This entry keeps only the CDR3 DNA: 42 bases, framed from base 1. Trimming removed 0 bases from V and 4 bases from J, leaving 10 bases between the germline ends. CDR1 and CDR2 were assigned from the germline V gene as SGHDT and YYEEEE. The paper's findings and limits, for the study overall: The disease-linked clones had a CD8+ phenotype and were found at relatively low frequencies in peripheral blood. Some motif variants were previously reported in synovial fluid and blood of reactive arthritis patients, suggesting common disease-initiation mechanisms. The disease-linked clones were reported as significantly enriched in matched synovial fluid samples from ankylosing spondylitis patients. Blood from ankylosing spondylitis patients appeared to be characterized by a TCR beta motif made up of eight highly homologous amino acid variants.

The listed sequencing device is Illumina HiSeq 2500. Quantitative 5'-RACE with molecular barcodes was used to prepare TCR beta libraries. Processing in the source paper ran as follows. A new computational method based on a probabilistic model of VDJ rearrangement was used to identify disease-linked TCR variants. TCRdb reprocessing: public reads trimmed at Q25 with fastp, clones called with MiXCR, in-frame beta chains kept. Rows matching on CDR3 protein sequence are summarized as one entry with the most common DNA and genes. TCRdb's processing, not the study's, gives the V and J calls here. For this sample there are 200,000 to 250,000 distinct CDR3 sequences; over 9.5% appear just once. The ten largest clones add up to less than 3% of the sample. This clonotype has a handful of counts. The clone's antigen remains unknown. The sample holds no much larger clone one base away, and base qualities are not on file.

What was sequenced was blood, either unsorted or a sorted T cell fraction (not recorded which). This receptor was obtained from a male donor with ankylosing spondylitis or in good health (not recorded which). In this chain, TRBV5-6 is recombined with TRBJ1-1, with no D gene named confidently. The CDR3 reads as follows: CASSLVRGSTEAFF. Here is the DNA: TGTGCCAGCAGCTTGGTACGGGGTAGCACTGAAGCTTTCTTT.